The subject of this entry is one TCR beta chain. Treatment denoted: preoperative locoregional IRX-2 cytokine immunotherapy. The CDR3 is 14 amino acids. V shed 5 bases and J shed 6 bases, with 14 bases lying between them. CDR1 is MDHEN and CDR2 is SYDVKM in the germline V gene. These data originate in a study of preoperative IRX-2 immunotherapy in early breast cancer. The protocol was immunoSEQ multiplex PCR, while the TCRdb copy is restricted to in-frame clones and leaves out a portion. This table has several thousand clones, nearly 70% appearing once. The chain combines TRBV28 with TRBJ1-5, with a possible D match to TRBD1 (6 bases). This clonotype was obtained from a human donor with breast cancer. The material was tumor tissue, obtained after IRX-2 immunotherapy. CDR3 protein: CASSTNRDSQPQHF. The DNA for the CDR3 is TGTGCCAGCAGTACTAACAGGGATAGTCAGCCCCAGCATTTT.